Listed below are T cell receptor beta chains from one sample, sequenced in a study of blood T cell repertoires in COVID-19. Some clones are missing from TCRdb's copy, which holds only in-frame ones; the method was immunoSEQ multiplex PCR. Of roughly 410,000 clones listed, 87% are singletons. Sequencing was done on a sample of peripheral blood. These receptors originate from a woman aged 55-70 years with COVID-19, enrolled during active disease. The CDR3 runs from the conserved cysteine through the conserved F or W. The order of the fields is clone size, D gene, V gene, J gene, CDR3 protein, CDR3 DNA. The D gene is left open where the match is weak. For some rows the clone size is stated as once, few or many, or as a class when expanded; others skip it.

clone size: NA
D gene: NA
V gene: TRBV11-2
J gene: TRBJ2-7
CDR3 protein: CASSSNPPGPGQKAYEQYF
CDR3 DNA: TGTGCCAGCAGCTCCAATCCCCCAGGTCCAGGGCAGAAGGCCTACGAGCAGTACTTC

clone size: NA
D gene: NA
V gene: TRBV6-5
J gene: TRBJ1-1
CDR3 protein: CATRYEGGGTEAFF
CDR3 DNA: TGTGCCACCCGATACGAAGGGGGTGGCACTGAAGCTTTCTTT

clone size: once
D gene: TRBD1
V gene: TRBV5-4
J gene: TRBJ2-7
CDR3 protein: CASSSPGQGVYEQYF
CDR3 DNA: TGTGCCAGCAGCTCACCGGGACAGGGGGTTTACGAGCAGTACTTC

clone size: once
D gene: TRBD1
V gene: TRBV11-3
J gene: TRBJ1-1
CDR3 protein: CASSLDATGSLFF
CDR3 DNA: TGTGCCAGCAGCTTAGATGCGACAGGGTCGCTTTTCTTT

clone size: NA
D gene: TRBD2
V gene: TRBV9
J gene: TRBJ2-3
CDR3 protein: CASSQGTSGGPTDTQYF
CDR3 DNA: TGTGCCAGCAGCCAAGGGACTAGCGGGGGACCCACAGATACGCAGTATTTT

clone size: NA
D gene: NA
V gene: TRBV4-1
J gene: TRBJ1-1
CDR3 protein: CASSQVRNTEAFF
CDR3 DNA: TGCGCCAGCAGCCAAGTTAGGAACACTGAAGCTTTCTTT

clone size: few
D gene: TRBD2
V gene: TRBV7-8
J gene: TRBJ2-7
CDR3 protein: CASSLFARGVRSSYEQYF
CDR3 DNA: TGTGCCAGCAGCTTATTCGCACGGGGGGTGAGGAGCTCCTACGAGCAGTACTTC

clone size: NA
D gene: TRBD1
V gene: TRBV5-1
J gene: TRBJ1-1
CDR3 protein: CASSLQGGQGEAFF
CDR3 DNA: TGCGCCAGCAGCCTCCAAGGGGGACAGGGTGAAGCTTTCTTT

clone size: NA
D gene: NA
V gene: TRBV11-2
J gene: TRBJ2-7
CDR3 protein: CASSSQGFSYEQYF
CDR3 DNA: TGTGCCAGCAGCTCACAGGGATTCTCCTACGAGCAGTACTTC

clone size: once
D gene: NA
V gene: TRBV9
J gene: TRBJ2-1
CDR3 protein: CASSVRGSDEQFF
CDR3 DNA: TGTGCCAGCAGCGTCAGAGGTTCCGATGAGCAGTTCTTC

clone size: NA
D gene: TRBD1
V gene: TRBV13
J gene: TRBJ1-1
CDR3 protein: CASSLGQGAEAFF
CDR3 DNA: TGTGCCAGCAGCTTAGGACAGGGGGCTGAAGCTTTCTTT

clone size: NA
D gene: NA
V gene: TRBV19
J gene: TRBJ2-3
CDR3 protein: CASSFRGDTQYF
CDR3 DNA: TGTGCCAGTAGTTTCAGGGGAGATACGCAGTATTTT

clone size: NA
D gene: TRBD2
V gene: TRBV15
J gene: TRBJ2-5
CDR3 protein: CATSRLAGGGKYQETQYF
CDR3 DNA: TGTGCCACCAGCAGACTAGCGGGGGGCGGGAAATACCAAGAGACCCAGTACTTC

clone size: once
D gene: TRBD2
V gene: TRBV5-1
J gene: TRBJ2-5
CDR3 protein: CASSPDRLAPQETQYF
CDR3 DNA: TGCGCCAGCAGCCCCGACAGACTAGCGCCACAAGAGACCCAGTACTTC

clone size: NA
D gene: TRBD1
V gene: TRBV2
J gene: TRBJ1-5
CDR3 protein: CASSETSGQGNQPQHF
CDR3 DNA: TGTGCCAGCAGTGAAACATCGGGACAGGGAAATCAGCCCCAGCATTTT

clone size: NA
D gene: NA
V gene: TRBV6-5
J gene: TRBJ2-3
CDR3 protein: CASIGLPRADTQYF
CDR3 DNA: TGTGCCAGCATCGGGTTGCCTCGGGCAGATACGCAGTATTTT

clone size: NA
D gene: TRBD1
V gene: TRBV5-5
J gene: TRBJ1-4
CDR3 protein: CASSQSAGQVYEKLFF
CDR3 DNA: TGTGCCAGCAGCCAATCGGCGGGACAGGTTTATGAAAAACTGTTTTTT

clone size: NA
D gene: NA
V gene: TRBV6-5
J gene: TRBJ2-7
CDR3 protein: CASRSSSTVREYF
CDR3 DNA: TGTGCCAGCAGGAGCTCCTCGACTGTACGTGAGTACTTC

clone size: NA
D gene: TRBD1
V gene: TRBV18
J gene: TRBJ1-2
CDR3 protein: CASSPETGGYGYTF
CDR3 DNA: TGTGCCAGCTCACCAGAGACAGGGGGCTATGGCTACACCTTC

clone size: NA
D gene: NA
V gene: TRBV12-3/TRBV12-4
J gene: TRBJ2-7
CDR3 protein: CASSFKGDEQYF
CDR3 DNA: TGTGCCAGCAGTTTTAAGGGGGACGAGCAGTACTTC

clone size: NA
D gene: TRBD1
V gene: TRBV5-1
J gene: TRBJ1-2
CDR3 protein: CASSPIPRQGAFYGYTF
CDR3 DNA: TGCGCCAGCAGCCCCATCCCCAGACAGGGGGCGTTTTATGGCTACACCTTC

clone size: NA
D gene: TRBD1
V gene: TRBV12-3/TRBV12-4
J gene: TRBJ2-7
CDR3 protein: CASRGAGTGSF
CDR3 DNA: TGTGCCAGCAGAGGGGCCGGGACAGGATCGTTC

clone size: NA
D gene: TRBD1
V gene: TRBV6-1
J gene: TRBJ1-2
CDR3 protein: CASSEGGTGLGYTF
CDR3 DNA: TGTGCCAGCAGTGAAGGAGGGACAGGCCTTGGCTACACCTTC